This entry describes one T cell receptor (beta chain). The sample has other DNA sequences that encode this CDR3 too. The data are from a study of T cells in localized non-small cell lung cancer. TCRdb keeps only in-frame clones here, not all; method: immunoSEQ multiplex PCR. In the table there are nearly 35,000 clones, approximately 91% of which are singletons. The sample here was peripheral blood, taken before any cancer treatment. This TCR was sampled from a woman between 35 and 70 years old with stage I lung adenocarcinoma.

CDR3 in DNA: TGTGCCAGTAGTGGAGGGGCTGGCAATCAGCCCCAGCATTTT. Residues: CASSGGAGNQPQHF. J is TRBJ1-5 and V is TRBV19; TRBD1 might be the D (5 bases). In germline, CDR1 is LNHDA, CDR2 SQIVND (reference sequence). This CDR3 spans 14 amino acids. Between the trimmed V and J ends, which lost 5 bases and 2 bases, there was a span of 10 bases.